This entry lists 26 T cell receptor beta chains sequenced from one sample in a study of memory CD4+ T cells and cytomegalovirus serostatus. Sequencing used immunoSEQ multiplex PCR; TCRdb keeps in-frame clones, though not all of them. The repertoire includes about 60,000 clones, approximately 82% of them detected once, and just under 0.5% sits in the top ten. The sort gate was single viable CD3+CD4+CD8-CD45RO+ cells for memory CD4+ T cells. The sample comprised memory CD4+ T cells from blood. These receptors all stem from an adult in good health and CMV-seronegative. Some clones in this sample may be carry-over from other donors' samples.

The chain is built from TRBV2 and TRBJ2-2; D is uncertain. The V gene lost 4 bases and the J gene lost 7 bases, with 13 bases spanning the gap. Germline assignment: CDR1 SNHLY and CDR2 FYNNEI. The CDR3 is 14 amino acids. CDR3 in amino acids: CASSGSFQGGELFF. CDR3 sequence (DNA): TGTGCCAGCAGTGGTAGCTTTCAAGGCGGGGAGCTGTTTTTT.

The chain employs TRBV6-5 and TRBJ1-2; D may be TRBD1 (6 bases). Trimming removed 7 bases at V and 4 bases at J, with 16 bases between. This CDR3 has 14 residues. Germline CDR1 and CDR2: MNHEY and SVGAGI. The CDR3 bases are TGTGCCAGCACCCCGACAGGCGGAAGCTATGGCTACACCTTC. Protein sequence: CASTPTGGSYGYTF.

Here the CDR3 reads CARTTVYNEQFF. In DNA, the CDR3 is TGTGCCCGGACGACGGTATACAATGAGCAGTTCTTC. V gene TRBV30 combines with J gene TRBJ2-1; D is undetermined. The CDR3 totals 12 residues. Germline assignment: CDR1 GTSNPN and CDR2 SVGIG (reference sequence). V lost 8 bases to trimming and J lost 4 bases, with 12 bases between them. Complete variable domain (other parts from reference TRBV30 and TRBJ2-1): SQTIHQWPATLVQPVGSPLSLECTVEGTSNPNLYWYRQAAGRGLQLLFYSVGIGQISSEVPQNLSASRPQDRQFILSSKKLLLSDSGFYLCARTTVYNEQFFGPGTRLTVL.

As for this clone: Mismatch with germline at one junction end may stem from a read error. V and J are TRBV4-3 and TRBJ2-2, with 14 bases identical to TRBD2. The CDR3 runs to 19 residues. Germline V gives CDR1 LGHNA, CDR2 YSLEER. The CDR3 nucleotides are TGCGCCAGCAGCCAACTCCCTCTGACTAGCGGGAGGGCCGCCGGCGAGCTGTTTTTT. Amino acid sequence: CASSQLPLTSGRAAGELFF.

CDR3 nucleotide sequence: TGTGCCAGCAGTGGACAGGGGACCGGGGCCAACGTCCTGACTTTC. Its protein is CASSGQGTGANVLTF. V is TRBV2 and J is TRBJ2-6; 8 nucleotides agree with TRBD1. Trimming at V came to 4 bases and at J to 4 bases, leaving 3 bases not matched to a gene. The CDR3 loop spans 15 amino acids. Germline CDR1 reads SNHLY; CDR2 reads FYNNEI.

J is TRBJ1-2 and V is TRBV18; 9 bases agree with TRBD1. The V gene end was trimmed by 3 bases and the J gene end by 4 bases; junction bases not matched to a gene: 6. Germline V lookup: CDR1 KGHSH, CDR2 LQKENI. The CDR3 contains 15 residues. The CDR3 sequence: CASSPSGTGTYGYTF. DNA of the CDR3: TGTGCCAGCTCACCGTCCGGGACAGGGACCTATGGCTACACCTTC.

In this sample, this clone turned up once. The chain couples TRBV6-6 to TRBJ2-1; no clear D gene. The V and J ends lost 5 bases and 5 bases respectively, with 10 bases between them. The germline V gene encodes CDR1 MNHNY and CDR2 SVGAGI (reference sequence). The CDR3 has 13 residues. This chain's CDR3 is CASSADQNNEQFF. CDR3 bases: TGTGCCAGCAGTGCCGACCAGAACAATGAGCAGTTCTTC.

The chain links TRBV5-6 to TRBJ2-7; D not resolved. Trimming shortened V by 2 bases and J by 0 bases, and 3 bases separated the two germline ends. CDR1 is SGHDT and CDR2 is YYEEEE in the germline V gene. This CDR3 spans 12 amino acids. CDR3 DNA sequence: TGTGCCAGCAGCTTTCACTCCTACGAGCAGTACTTC. Protein: CASSFHSYEQYF.

The V and J genes are TRBV4-1 and TRBJ1-1; D is unresolved. Germline V gives CDR1 MGHRA, CDR2 YSYEKL. This CDR3 region has 14 residues. Trimming stripped 4 bases from V and 5 bases from J, with 14 bases between. The CDR3: CASSLLLGKTEAFF. The CDR3 DNA is TGCGCCAGCAGCCTTCTTCTGGGGAAAACTGAAGCTTTCTTT.

The chain links TRBV30 to TRBJ1-1; 7 bases fit TRBD1. Germline V gene lookup returns CDR1 GTSNPN and CDR2 SVGIG (reference sequence). The ends lost 1 base at V and 11 bases at J; junction bases unmatched: 13. The length of the CDR3 is 14 residues. The chain's CDR3 is CAWSEAETGFKAFF. The CDR3, as DNA: TGTGCCTGGAGTGAAGCCGAGACAGGGTTCAAGGCTTTCTTT.

This clone was seen only a few times. This chain links TRBV6-5 with TRBJ2-1, with TRBD2 identical over 10 bases. Losses at the gene ends were 4 bases for V and 6 bases for J; bases not matched to a gene: 9. The CDR3 spans 16 residues. CDR1 and CDR2 from the germline V gene are MNHEY and SVGAGI. The CDR3 protein is CASSFIRTSGANEQFF. The CDR3 DNA follows: TGTGCCAGCAGTTTTATACGGACTAGCGGAGCCAATGAGCAGTTCTTC.

The chain has TRBV7-9 and TRBJ2-3; no clear D. The germline V gene encodes CDR1 SEHNR and CDR2 FQNEAQ (reference sequence). The CDR3 is 15 amino acids. V was trimmed by 3 bases and J by 2 bases, leaving 12 bases between them. CDR3 amino acids: CASSFKLPYTDTQYF. In DNA, the CDR3 is TGTGCCAGCAGCTTCAAACTACCGTACACAGATACGCAGTATTTT.

The chain recombines TRBV5-1 with TRBJ2-7; D possibly uses TRBD1 or TRBD2 (6 bases each). Trimming removed 0 bases at V and 0 bases at J, with 13 bases between. Germline loops: CDR1 SGHRS, CDR2 YFSETQ. The CDR3 extends over 16 amino acids. The CDR3 coding sequence is TGCGCCAGCAGCTTGGACGGGGGCCCCAGCTCCTACGAGCAGTACTTC. This translates into CASSLDGGPSSYEQYF.

The chain carries TRBV11-2 and TRBJ1-1; 9 bases fit TRBD1. CDR3 length: 14 residues. Germline V gene sequence: CDR1 SGHAT, CDR2 FQNNGV. V dropped 4 bases and J dropped 6; count of bases not matched to a gene: 6. The CDR3 reads CASSSDRGTSEAFF. CDR3 DNA: TGTGCCAGCAGCTCGGACAGGGGAACATCTGAAGCTTTCTTT.

J is TRBJ2-3 and V is TRBV11-3; the D gene is possibly TRBD2 (6 bases). Trimming stripped 0 bases from V and 8 bases from J, with 9 bases between. Germline V lookup: CDR1 SGHNT, CDR2 YENEEA. This CDR3 has 13 residues. The CDR3, as DNA: TGTGCCAGCAGCTTAGATGGGGGACTTACGCAGTATTTT. Its protein product is CASSLDGGLTQYF.

V is TRBV7-2 and J is TRBJ2-1, with 8 bases aligning to TRBD2. Germline V lookup: CDR1 SGHTA, CDR2 FQGNSA. With 3 bases clipped from V and 7 bases from J, the junction kept 5 bases outside the gene matches. The CDR3 runs to 14 residues. CDR3 in DNA: TGTGCCAGCAGCTTTCAGAGCGGGAGAAATGAGCAGTTCTTC. Encoded protein: CASSFQSGRNEQFF.

This chain links TRBV6-5 with TRBJ2-1; possible D gene TRBD1, 6 bases. The V gene's germline CDR1 is MNHEY and CDR2 SVGAGI. Trimming shortened V by 6 bases and J by 4 bases, and 16 bases separated the two germline ends. CDR3 size: 15 residues. The CDR3 is CASRSTGSTYNEQFF. The CDR3 DNA sequence: TGTGCCAGCAGGTCAACAGGGTCTACATACAATGAGCAGTTCTTC.

J is TRBJ1-3 and V is TRBV5-4; D unclear. The ends were cut back, 0 bases at V and 9 bases at J, with 10 bases in the middle. CDR3 length: 13 amino acids. CDR1 SGHNT and CDR2 YYREEE come from the germline V gene (reference sequence). The CDR3 nucleotides read TGTGCCAGCAGCTTGGATCTCGTCCGCACCATATATTTT. Its translation is CASSLDLVRTIYF.

The V gene is TRBV6-5, the J gene TRBJ1-2; D uncertain. V lost 6 bases and J lost 8, with 22 bases in between. Germline CDR1 MNHEY, CDR2 SVGAGI. This CDR3 is built from 15 residues. CDR3 bases: TGTGCCAGCAGGGCGGCCCCGGGTGCGGGGTTCGGCTACACCTTC. Protein sequence: CASRAAPGAGFGYTF.

The chain is built from TRBV25-1 and TRBJ2-3; D perhaps matches TRBD1 (5 bases). Trimming removed 5 bases from V and 0 bases from J, with 9 bases in between. The CDR3 runs to 14 residues. The germline V gene has CDR1 MGHDK and CDR2 SYGVNS. The CDR3 DNA is TGTGCCAGCAGTTGGACACCCAGCACAGATACGCAGTATTTT. Its protein is CASSWTPSTDTQYF.

The J gene is TRBJ1-1, the V gene TRBV27, with D tentatively TRBD1 (5 bases). Deletions cut 3 bases from V and 3 bases from J, with 17 bases between. The germline V gene encodes CDR1 MNHEY and CDR2 SMNVEV (reference sequence). The CDR3 totals 16 residues. CDR3 in amino acids: CASSLVTVNRYTEAFF. The CDR3, as DNA: TGTGCCAGCAGTTTGGTGACAGTGAACCGTTACACTGAAGCTTTCTTT.

This chain joins TRBV27 and TRBJ2-7; 7 nucleotides agree with TRBD1. Germline CDR1 MNHEY, CDR2 SMNVEV (reference sequence). V was pared by 6 bases and J by 6 bases, with 8 bases of the junction left unmatched. The CDR3 has 13 residues. This chain's CDR3 is CASSWDRRTEQYF. The CDR3 bases are TGTGCCAGCAGCTGGGACAGAAGGACCGAGCAGTACTTC.

V usage is TRBV7-9 and J usage is TRBJ2-5; 8 positions match TRBD2. The CDR3 loop spans 14 amino acids. V gave up 2 bases and J gave up 4 bases; unmatched junction bases: 3. Germline V gives CDR1 SEHNR, CDR2 FQNEAQ (reference sequence). The CDR3 sequence is CASSLSLAGETQYF. The CDR3 DNA reads as TGTGCCAGCAGCTTATCCCTAGCGGGAGAGACCCAGTACTTC.

J is TRBJ1-5 and V is TRBV9, with D possibly matching TRBD1 (6 bases). The CDR3 extends over 13 amino acids. V lost 3 bases to trimming and J lost 3 bases, with 7 bases between them. Germline V gene lookup returns CDR1 SGDLS and CDR2 YYNGEE. CDR3 residues: CASSGQVNQPQHF. Written as DNA, the CDR3 is TGTGCCAGCAGCGGACAGGTCAATCAGCCCCAGCATTTT.

The V gene is TRBV5-1, the J gene TRBJ2-1, with TRBD1 as a possible D gene (6 bases). The germline gives CDR1 SGHRS, CDR2 YFSETQ. The CDR3 loop spans 13 amino acids. V shed 6 bases and J shed 7 bases, with 14 bases lying between them. For the CDR3, the DNA is TGCGCCAGCAACCATCCACAGGGAAATGAGCAGTTCTTC. The encoded protein is CASNHPQGNEQFF.

This clone was counted once. The CDR3 reads CASRPGTGTGELFF. In DNA form, the CDR3 reads TGTGCCAGCAGGCCCGGGACAGGGACCGGGGAGCTGTTTTTT. This rearrangement joins TRBV5-4 to TRBJ2-2, with 9 bases matching TRBD1. Germline V lookup: CDR1 SGHNT, CDR2 YYREEE (reference sequence). Trimming cost V 5 bases and J 5 bases; bases outside gene matches: 4. The CDR3 is made up of 14 amino acids.